This T cell receptor (beta chain) was retrieved from a study of shared clonotypes between healthy human individuals. Libraries were prepared by immunoSEQ multiplex PCR; TCRdb keeps only in-frame clonotypes and omits some of them. The repertoire consists of about 1.5 million clones, with more than 95% occurring once and the leading ten covering 1% to 1.5%. Germline V gene lookup returns CDR1 ENHRY and CDR2 SYGVKD. The CDR3 is made up of 15 amino acids. Trimming removed 4 bases from V and 6 bases from J; junction bases left unmatched: 12. The TCR originated in a man aged 30 to 45 in good health. The source material was naive CD4+ T cells sorted from blood. Subset noted: CD45RA+ positively selected. The chain recombines TRBV10-3 with TRBJ2-7; 7 bases line up with TRBD1. DNA of the CDR3: TGTGCCATCAGTGCACACAGGGGCGAGAATGGCGAGCAGTACTTC. Translation: CAISAHRGENGEQYF.